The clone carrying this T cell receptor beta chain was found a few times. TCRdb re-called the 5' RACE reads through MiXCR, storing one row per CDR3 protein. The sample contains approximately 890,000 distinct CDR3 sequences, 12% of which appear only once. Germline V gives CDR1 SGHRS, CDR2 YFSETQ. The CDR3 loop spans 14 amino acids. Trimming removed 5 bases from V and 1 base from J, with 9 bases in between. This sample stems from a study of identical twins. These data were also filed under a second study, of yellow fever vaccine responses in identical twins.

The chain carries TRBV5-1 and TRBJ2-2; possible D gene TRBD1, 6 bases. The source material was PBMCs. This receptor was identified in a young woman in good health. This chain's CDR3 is CASRPGQNTGELFF. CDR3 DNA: TGCGCCAGCAGACCGGGACAGAACACCGGGGAGCTGTTTTTT.